The source of this T cell receptor (beta chain) is a study of tumor-infiltrating lymphocytes in primary liver carcinoma. Study-wide background: Surgeons resected the patients' primary liver carcinomas. Samples returned roughly 3.5 to 8 million productive TCRbeta reads each. Read depth did not differ significantly between tissue types. General study points: There was no comparison of CD4+ and CD8+ repertoires, as samples were bulk unsorted. It was in tumors, not blood, that the top-250-clone fraction was significantly higher (p = 0.039).

Unsorted whole blood supplied the RNA, and germline DNA was extracted too. Concerning this clonotype itself: What it recognizes is unknown.

V gave up 4 bases and J gave up 4 bases, with 15 bases separating them. There are 14 residues in the CDR3. Germline V lookup: CDR1 SGHRS, CDR2 YFSETQ. Reverse transcription of approximately 520 ng total RNA with a constant-region primer produced TCR beta cDNA. Amplification in three nested multiplex PCR rounds with slightly modified ARM-PCR gave rise to TCR beta libraries. Each of the first two PCR rounds ran approximately 11 cycles with TRBV1-TRBV30 forward and C-beta reverse primers. TCRdb re-called the multiplex PCR reads through MiXCR, storing one row per CDR3 protein. Of 300,000 to 350,000 distinct CDR3 sequences in the sample, roughly two thirds are singletons; the top ten hold 5.5% to 7%.

Sequences were obtained from peripheral blood. This clonotype was obtained from a man in his forties with primary liver carcinoma and hepatitis B virus infection. The rearrangement uses TRBV5-1 and TRBJ2-7; weak D call: TRBD1 (6 bases). The CDR3 coding sequence is TGCGCCAGCAGCATCGACAGGTTCGTTTACGAGCAGTACTTC. Protein product: CASSIDRFVYEQYF. Combining the CDR3 with reference TRBV5-1 and TRBJ2-7 gives the whole variable domain KAGVTQTPRYLIKTRGQQVTLSCSPISGHRSVSWYQQTPGQGLQFLFEYFSETQRNKGNFPGRFSGRQFSNSRSEMNVSTLELGDSALYLCASSIDRFVYEQYFGPGTRLTVT.